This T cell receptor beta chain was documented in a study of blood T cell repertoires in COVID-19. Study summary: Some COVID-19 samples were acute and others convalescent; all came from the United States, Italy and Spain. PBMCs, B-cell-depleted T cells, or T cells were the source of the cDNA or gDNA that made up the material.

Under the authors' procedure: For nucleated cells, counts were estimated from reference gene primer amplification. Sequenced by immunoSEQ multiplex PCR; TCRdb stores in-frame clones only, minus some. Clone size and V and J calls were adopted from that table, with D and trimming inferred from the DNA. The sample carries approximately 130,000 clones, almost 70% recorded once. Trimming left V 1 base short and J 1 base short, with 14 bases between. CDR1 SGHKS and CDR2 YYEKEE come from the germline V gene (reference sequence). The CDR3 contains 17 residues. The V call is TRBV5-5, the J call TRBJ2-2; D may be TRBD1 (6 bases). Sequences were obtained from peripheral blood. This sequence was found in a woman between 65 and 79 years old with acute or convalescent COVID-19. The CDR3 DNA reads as TGTGCCAGCAGCTTGAGGGATACGGGACAGAACACCGGGGAGCTGTTTTTT. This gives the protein CASSLRDTGQNTGELFF.